This T cell receptor (beta chain) stems from a study of Graves' ophthalmopathy and Graves' hyperthyroidism. The CDR3 spans 15 residues. V lost 9 bases and J lost 5, with 21 bases in between. Germline V CDR1 and CDR2: KGHDR, SFDVKD. Study-level points and caveats: In predicting ophthalmopathy progression, the model reached about 71% sensitivity and 72.22% specificity. Most expanded thyroid clonotypes above 0.001 frequency also appeared in blood.

Using RNA transcripts, the TCR beta CDR3 regions were amplified. HTBI primers were employed in first-round RT-PCR, then a second-round multiplex PCR followed. TCRdb used MiXCR to reprocess the multiplex PCR reads, holding one entry per CDR3 protein. Among about 1.2 million distinct CDR3 sequences listed, 35% to 40% were seen once. This clonotype has at least ten counts. Its specificity is unknown. The authors enrolled newly diagnosed hyperthyroidism patients aged 18 to 65 with under 2 months' duration. The source of this sequence is an adult man with Graves' hyperthyroidism. Source material: peripheral blood or thyroid tissue (not recorded which). V is TRBV24-1 and J is TRBJ2-5; no firm D call. CDR3 DNA sequence: TGTGCCACCGCGATCGGTCGCAACACCCCGGAGACCCAGTACTTC. Residues: CATAIGRNTPETQYF.